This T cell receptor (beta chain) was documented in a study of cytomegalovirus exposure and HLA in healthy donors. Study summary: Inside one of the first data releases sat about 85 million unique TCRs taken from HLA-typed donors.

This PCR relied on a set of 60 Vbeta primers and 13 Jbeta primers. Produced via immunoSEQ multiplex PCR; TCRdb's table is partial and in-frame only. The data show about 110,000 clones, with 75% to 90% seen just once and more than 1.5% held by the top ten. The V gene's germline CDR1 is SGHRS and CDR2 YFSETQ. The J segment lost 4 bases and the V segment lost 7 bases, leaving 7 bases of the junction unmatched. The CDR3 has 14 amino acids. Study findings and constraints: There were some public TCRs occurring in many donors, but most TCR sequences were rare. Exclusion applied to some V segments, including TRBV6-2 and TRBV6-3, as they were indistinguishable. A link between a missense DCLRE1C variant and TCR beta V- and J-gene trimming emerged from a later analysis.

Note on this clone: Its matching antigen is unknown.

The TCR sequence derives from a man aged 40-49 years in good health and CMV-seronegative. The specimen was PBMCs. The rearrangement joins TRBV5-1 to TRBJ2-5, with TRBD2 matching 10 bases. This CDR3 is CASSSGGAGETQYF. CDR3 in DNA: TGCGCCAGCTCCAGCGGGGGGGCCGGAGAGACCCAGTACTTC.